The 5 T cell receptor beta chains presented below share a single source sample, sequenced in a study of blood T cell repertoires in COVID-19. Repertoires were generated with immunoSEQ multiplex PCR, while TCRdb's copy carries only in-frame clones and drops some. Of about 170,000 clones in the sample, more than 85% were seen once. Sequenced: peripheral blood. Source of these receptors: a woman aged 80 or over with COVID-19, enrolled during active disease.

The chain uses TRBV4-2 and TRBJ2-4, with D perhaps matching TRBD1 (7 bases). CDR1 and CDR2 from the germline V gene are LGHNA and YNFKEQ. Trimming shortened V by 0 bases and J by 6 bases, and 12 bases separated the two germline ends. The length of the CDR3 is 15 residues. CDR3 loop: CASSQELQGGNIQYF. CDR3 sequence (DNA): TGTGCCAGCAGCCAAGAACTCCAGGGGGGAAACATTCAGTACTTC.

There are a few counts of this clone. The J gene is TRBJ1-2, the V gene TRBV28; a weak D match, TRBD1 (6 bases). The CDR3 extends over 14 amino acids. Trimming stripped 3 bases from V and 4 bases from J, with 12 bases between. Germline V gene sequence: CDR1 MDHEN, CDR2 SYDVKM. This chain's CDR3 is CASSLPGAFYGYTF. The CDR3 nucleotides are TGTGCCAGCAGTTTGCCAGGGGCCTTCTATGGCTACACCTTC.

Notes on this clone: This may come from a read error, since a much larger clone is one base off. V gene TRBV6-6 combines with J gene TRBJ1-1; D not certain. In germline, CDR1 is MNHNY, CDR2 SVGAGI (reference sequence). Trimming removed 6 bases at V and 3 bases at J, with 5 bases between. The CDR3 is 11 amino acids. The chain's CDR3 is CASRGYTEAFF. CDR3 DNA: TGTGCCAGCAGGGGCTACACTGAAGCTTTCTTT.

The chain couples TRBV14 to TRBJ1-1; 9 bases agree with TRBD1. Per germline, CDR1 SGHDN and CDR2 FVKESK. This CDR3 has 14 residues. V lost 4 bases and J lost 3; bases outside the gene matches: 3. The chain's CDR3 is CASSRDRVYTEAFF. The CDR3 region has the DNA TGTGCCAGCAGCCGGGACAGGGTATACACTGAAGCTTTCTTT.

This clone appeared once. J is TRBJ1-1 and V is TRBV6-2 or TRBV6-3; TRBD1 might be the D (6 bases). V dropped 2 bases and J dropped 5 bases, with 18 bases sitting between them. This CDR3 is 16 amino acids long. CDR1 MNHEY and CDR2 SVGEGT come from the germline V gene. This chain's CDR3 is CASSYVQGRLDTEAFF. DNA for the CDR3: TGTGCCAGCAGTTACGTGCAGGGGCGATTGGATACTGAAGCTTTCTTT.